Included here is one TCR beta chain sequence, with context. Its cognate antigen has yet to be identified. The sample holds no much larger clone one base away, and base qualities are not on file. TCR CDR3 regions were amplified from genomic DNA by multiplex PCR using the deep immunoSEQ assay. For each cell subset, the extracted genomic DNA was distributed evenly across all wells of several immunoSEQ 96-well plates, and each plate served as one replicate. For sorted subsets, 200 to 250 ng of genomic DNA, equivalent to around 29,000 T cell genomes, went into each replicate PCR. Purified libraries were quantified with a Qubit 3.0 fluorometer, sized on a Bioanalyzer 2100, and re-quantified with the KAPA Library Quantification kit. Every immunoSEQ 96-well plate was sequenced on a dedicated single-read 150-cycle Illumina NextSeq 550 flow cell. As for the original processing: Because the immunoSEQ output held only junctional sequences and lacked quality scores, the filtering could not match the filtering applied to full-length reads. To assign V/J genes and CDR3, sequences were annotated against IMGT germline references using PyIR, a Python wrapper for IgBLAST v1.9. Reads were removed for weak V/J assignments (E-value above 1e-6), missing CDR3, stop codons, out-of-frame junctions, or ambiguous translated residues. V3J clonotypes were defined as sequences sharing the same inferred V gene, J gene, and CDR3 amino acid sequence. Percentage overlap between repertoires was calculated by dividing the number of shared unique clonotypes by the size of the smaller repertoire. RTK rarefaction, the Chao1 estimator, and Recon v2.1 estimates of unobserved clonotypes were used to assess repertoire richness. Generation probabilities for all TCRbeta clonotypes obtained by the gDNA method from a few donors were computed using OLGA. TCRdb stores this immuneACCESS table with in-frame sequences only. Part of the clones is absent; in the studies checked, under half of the shortfall reflects unresolved V genes, and no reason is known for the rest. That table gives V, J and clone size, and the DNA gave D and trimming. The sample includes under 2,000,000 clones, with about 95% observed a single time. Less than 1.5% of the sample is taken by the ten largest.

These data come from a study of shared clonotypes between healthy human individuals (dated by TCRdb to about 2020). Background for the entire study: The cohort comprised two women and a few men aged 18 to 49 years. For each donor, CD4 naive and CD4 memory were each run on three plates, CD8 naive on two plates, and CD8 memory on one plate. Different laboratories and diverse techniques were used to prepare libraries and sequence TCR repertoires, to increase sequencing depth and limit assay-specific biases. Each donor's leukapheresis produced roughly between roughly 0.85 and 10 billion PBMCs. To estimate repertoire size and how much clonotype sharing occurs between individuals, the study deeply sequenced the blood TCR repertoires of several healthy adults.

Here is what the overall study found, with its caveats: Estimated clonotype richness was generally larger for naive than for memory subsets. Rarefaction of sorted-subset datasets indicated incomplete sequencing despite the large sequencing depth. Sampling was restricted to blood, and TCR repertoires in tissue are likely to differ from TCR repertoires in blood. Sharing across several donors was observed for about 5% of naive CD4, over 3% of naive CD8, roughly 2.3% of memory CD4, and about 0.4% of memory CD8 clonotypes. The genetic and exposure-history diversity represented was limited by the small number of donors. Compared with non-shared clonotypes, the clonotypes found in all four sorted-subset donors had higher generation probabilities. Based on pairwise subsampling, the degree of clonotype sharing among donors was expected to be affected by sequencing depth.

CDR1 SGHDT and CDR2 YYEEEE are derived from the germline V gene. The V end loses 4 bases and the J end loses 0 bases, and a stretch of 14 bases separates them. CDR3 length: 15 amino acids, cysteine to phenylalanine. Just CDR3 DNA is preserved here, 45 bases in frame from base 1. CD8 naive samples were obtained by positive selection for CCR7 among CD45RO-negative cells, yielding a CD45RA+CCR7+ population from which TemRA cells were excluded. Donors were healthy HIV-negative adults with no recently reported acute infections or vaccinations. All donors were Caucasian adults living in Nashville, Tennessee, USA. Blood was collected by leukapheresis, and PBMCs were isolated by Ficoll-Histopaque density gradient centrifugation and then cryopreserved in liquid nitrogen vapor phase. Analytical flow cytometry was used to check the purity and quantity of every magnetically sorted T cell population. From each sorted fraction, genomic DNA was isolated and quantified by UV absorbance on a Nanodrop 2000c.

The clonotype was recovered from a man aged 18 to 30 in good health. The sequenced sample was naive CD8+ T cells sorted from blood. Sample cell subset or site, as interpreted from the label and publication: CD45RA+CCR7+. The sequence links TRBV5-6 to TRBJ2-7; TRBD2 might be the D gene, on 5 matching bases. The bases are TGTGCCAGCAGCGGATTGCGGGCTAGCTCCTACGAGCAGTACTTC. This is translated as CASSGLRASSYEQYF. When the CDR3 is completed using the reference TRBV5-6 and TRBJ2-7 genes on either side, the full variable domain is DAGVTQSPTHLIKTRGQQVTLRCSPKSGHDTVSWYQQALGQGPQFIFQYYEEEERQRGNFPDRFSGHQFPNYSSELNVNALLLGDSALYLCASSGLRASSYEQYFGPGTRLTVT.